Sample share makes the clone carrying this T cell receptor beta chain medium-sized. V shed 6 bases and J shed 9 bases, with 18 bases lying between them. Germline V gene lookup returns CDR1 SGHVS and CDR2 FQNEAQ. CDR3 size: 14 residues. This record belongs to a study of OX40 agonist ivuxolimab in advanced cancers. Libraries were prepared by immunoSEQ multiplex PCR; TCRdb keeps only in-frame clonotypes and omits some of them. The sample records approximately 16,000 clones, over 75% being singletons. The V gene is TRBV7-8, the J gene TRBJ2-1; D may correspond to TRBD1 or TRBD2 (5 bases each). Sequencing used CD4+ or CD8+ T cells sorted from blood, obtained in a trial of the OX40 agonist ivuxolimab. The sequence came from an adult with an advanced solid tumor such as melanoma, head and neck, liver or kidney cancer. The CDR3 sequence is CASSYHEGTVEQFF. In DNA form, the CDR3 reads TGTGCCAGCAGTTACCATGAAGGGACGGTTGAGCAGTTCTTC.